The entry below gives a single TCR beta chain sequence along with its context. The CDR3 covers 11 residues. Trimming stripped 9 bases from V and 5 bases from J, with 10 bases between. Germline loops: CDR1 SNHLY, CDR2 FYNNEI. The entry originates in a study of blood T cell repertoires in COVID-19. Turning to the study itself: T cells, B-cell-depleted T cells, or PBMCs supplied cDNA or gDNA.

Repertoires were generated with immunoSEQ multiplex PCR, while TCRdb's copy carries only in-frame clones and drops some. The sample consists of about 240,000 clones, 75% to 85% of them appearing once. V gene TRBV2 combines with J gene TRBJ2-5; D perhaps matches TRBD2 (6 bases). Input material: peripheral blood. This TCR derives from a man aged 50 to 59 with COVID-19, enrolled during active disease. This chain's CDR3 is CASCGVETQYF. CDR3 in DNA: TGTGCCAGTTGCGGGGTGGAGACCCAGTACTTC.